This entry concerns a single T cell receptor beta chain. Recruited during active infection, patients (from Seattle) were subsequently followed longitudinally. Study processing details: Cell counts per sample came from amplifying reference gene primers. The table came from immunoSEQ multiplex PCR; TCRdb's copy has only in-frame clones and leaves some out. That table furnishes V, J and clone size, whereas the DNA furnished D and trimming. Of a few hundred thousand clones listed, about 87% are singletons. The record originates from a study of blood T cell repertoires in COVID-19. Study details: PBMCs, B-cell-depleted T cells, or T cells were the source of the cDNA or gDNA that made up the material.

Trimming left V 11 bases short and J 2 bases short, with 10 bases between. Germline-derived CDR1 and CDR2 are LNHDA and SQIVND (reference sequence). The CDR3 loop spans 12 amino acids. Sequences were obtained from peripheral blood. The rearrangement links TRBV19 to TRBJ1-5; TRBD1 is a possible D gene (5 bases). The clonotype comes from a woman aged 70-85 years with COVID-19, enrolled during active disease. Written as DNA, the CDR3 is TGTGCCGCCCAGGGTGGCAATCAGCCCCAGCATTTT. Residues: CAAQGGNQPQHF. Combining the CDR3 with reference TRBV19 and TRBJ1-5 gives the whole variable domain DGGITQSPKYLFRKEGQNVTLSCEQNLNHDAMYWYRQDPGQGLRLIYYSQIVNDFQKGDIAEGYSVSREKKESFPLTVTSAQKNPTAFYLCAAQGGNQPQHFGDGTRLSIL.